These 21 T cell receptor beta chains came from one sample sequenced in a study of shared clonotypes between healthy human individuals. Only in-frame clones appear in the TCRdb table, and some are missing; sequencing was by immunoSEQ multiplex PCR. The repertoire includes over a million clones, roughly 96% of them detected once, and over 1% sits in the top ten. Sequenced: naive CD4+ T cells sorted from blood. Subset indicated: CD45RA+ positively selected. The receptors shown here come from a man aged 25-45 years in good health.

The chain employs TRBV14 and TRBJ2-3; no clear D. V was clipped by 4 bases and J by 3 bases, with 8 bases between them. Germline-derived CDR1 and CDR2 are SGHDN and FVKESK. The CDR3 consists of 13 residues. The CDR3 DNA reads as TGTGCCAGCAGCCTACGACCTACAGATACGCAGTATTTT. It yields the protein CASSLRPTDTQYF.

The chain has TRBV5-1 and TRBJ2-7, with a tentative D call TRBD1 (6 bases). This CDR3 spans 11 amino acids. Germline CDR1 is SGHRS and CDR2 is YFSETQ. The V and J ends lost 4 bases and 6 bases respectively, with 8 bases between them. CDR3 in DNA: TGCGCCAGCAGCAACAGGGCCGAGCAGTACTTC. Amino acid sequence: CASSNRAEQYF.

The chain joins TRBV11-3 to TRBJ2-2; D perhaps matches TRBD2 (7 bases). This CDR3 spans 15 amino acids. Trimming removed 5 bases from V and 6 bases from J, with 16 bases in between. Looked up from germline, CDR1 is SGHNT and CDR2 is YENEEA. DNA for the CDR3: TGTGCCAGCAGCCCCGGCGGGGGCAGCGCCGGGGAGCTGTTTTTT. Residues: CASSPGGGSAGELFF.

A remark on this clone: This sample also contains other DNA sequences that code for the same CDR3. The chain recombines TRBV18 with TRBJ1-5; D unclear. The CDR3 sequence is 15 residues long. The V gene's germline CDR1 is KGHSH and CDR2 LQKENI. Between the trimmed V and J ends, which lost 2 bases and 5 bases, there was a span of 13 bases. The CDR3 reads CASSPNRGRDQPQHF. The CDR3 region has the DNA TGTGCCAGCTCACCAAACAGAGGACGCGATCAGCCCCAGCATTTT.

The chain couples TRBV18 to TRBJ2-4; D is ambiguous. The ends were cut back, 0 bases at V and 5 bases at J, with 5 bases in the middle. CDR3 size: 13 residues. Germline CDR1 is KGHSH and CDR2 is LQKENI. The CDR3 loop is CASSPPSENIQYF. The DNA of the CDR3 is TGTGCCAGCTCACCACCCAGCGAAAACATTCAGTACTTC.

The V call is TRBV7-3, the J call TRBJ2-2; 9 bases line up with TRBD2. The V gene's germline CDR1 is SGHTA and CDR2 FQGTGA. The J segment lost 6 bases and the V segment lost 5 bases, leaving 13 bases of the junction unmatched. The CDR3 loop spans 17 amino acids. CDR3 sequence: CASSLSFSGSVAGELFF. The CDR3 DNA reads TGTGCCAGCAGCCTAAGCTTTAGCGGGAGCGTGGCCGGGGAGCTGTTTTTT.

The chain links TRBV2 to TRBJ2-2; no firm D call. Per the germline V gene, CDR1 is SNHLY and CDR2 is FYNNEI. This CDR3 has 12 amino acids. The V end was cut by 7 bases, the J end by 8 bases, with 11 bases between. CDR3 sequence: CASTITSGELFF. The CDR3 nucleotides are TGTGCCAGCACCATTACTTCGGGGGAGCTGTTTTTT.

CDR3 bases: TGTGCCAGCAGTTTACGGCTAGCGGGAGGTTCTCACGAGCAGTACTTC. This gives the protein CASSLRLAGGSHEQYF. J is TRBJ2-7 and V is TRBV28; TRBD2 matches 11 bases. Trimming at V came to 2 bases and at J to 5 bases, leaving 8 bases not matched to a gene. The CDR3 covers 16 residues. The germline CDR1 and CDR2 sequences are MDHEN and SYDVKM.

As concerns this clone: The sample contains more than one DNA sequence encoding this CDR3. The chain couples TRBV5-1 to TRBJ1-5; maybe TRBD1 (6 bases). The CDR3 runs to 13 residues. Germline V lookup: CDR1 SGHRS, CDR2 YFSETQ. Deletions cut 0 bases from V and 5 bases from J, with 6 bases between. The CDR3 region has the DNA TGCGCCAGCAGCTTGGACAGGGATCAGCCCCAGCATTTT. It translates to CASSLDRDQPQHF.

The table lists this clone with a few counts. V and J are TRBV7-9 and TRBJ2-1, with TRBD1 as a possible D gene (5 bases). The CDR3 covers 13 residues. Trimming pared 3 bases from V and 9 bases from J, leaving 12 bases between. Germline CDR1 and CDR2: SEHNR and FQNEAQ (reference sequence). CDR3 in amino acids: CASSFSQDTEQFF. Written as DNA, the CDR3 is TGTGCCAGCAGCTTTTCCCAGGACACTGAGCAGTTCTTC. The full variable domain, with the rest looked up from reference TRBV7-9 and TRBJ2-1, is DTGVSQNPRHKITKRGQNVTFRCDPISEHNRLYWYRQTLGQGPEFLTYFQNEAQLEKSRLLSDRFSAERPKGSFSTLEIQRTEQGDSAMYLCASSFSQDTEQFFGPGTRLTVL.

The V gene is TRBV28, the J gene TRBJ1-1; no reliable D call. Trimming took off 6 bases at V and 4 bases at J, with 21 bases between the two ends. Germline V CDR1 and CDR2: MDHEN, SYDVKM. CDR3 length: 16 amino acids. The CDR3 DNA sequence: TGTGCCAGCAGCCCCGGAGGGTCCCCTCGAGGCACTGAAGCTTTCTTT. Translating it yields CASSPGGSPRGTEAFF.

Notes on this clone: Other DNA sequences in this specimen translate into the identical CDR3. The chain is built from TRBV7-9 and TRBJ2-7; unclear D gene. With 2 bases removed from V and 2 bases from J, the gap between germline ends came to 4 bases. This CDR3 spans 12 amino acids. Germline lookup yields CDR1 SEHNR and CDR2 FQNEAQ (reference sequence). The CDR3 loop is CASSLTAYEQYF. CDR3 sequence (DNA): TGTGCCAGCAGCTTAACAGCCTACGAGCAGTACTTC.

The chain combines TRBV15 with TRBJ2-3; tentatively, D is TRBD2 (5 bases). CDR1 and CDR2 from the germline V gene are LNHNV and YYDKDF (reference sequence). There are 15 residues in the CDR3. V lost 1 base to trimming and J lost 1 base, with 9 bases between them. CDR3 in DNA: TGTGCCACCAGCAGAGTGAGCGGCGGCACAGATACGCAGTATTTT. This translates into CATSRVSGGTDTQYF.

Details on this clone: This specimen includes other DNA sequences encoding the same CDR3. As DNA, the CDR3 is TGTGCCAGCAGCTTAAAGGAGACCCAGTACTTC. Encoded protein: CASSLKETQYF. V and J are TRBV7-6 and TRBJ2-5; unclear D gene. CDR3 length: 11 amino acids. Per germline, CDR1 SGHVS and CDR2 FNYEAQ. V was trimmed by 2 bases and J by 5 bases, leaving 3 bases between them.

The chain has TRBV18 and TRBJ1-3; 7 bases align to TRBD1. Germline values: CDR1 KGHSH, CDR2 LQKENI. The V gene end was trimmed by 3 bases and the J gene end by 3 bases; junction bases not matched to a gene: 5. This CDR3 has 15 amino acids. Here the CDR3 reads CASSPGTDSGNTIYF. CDR3 DNA: TGTGCCAGCTCACCGGGGACAGATAGTGGAAACACCATATATTTT.

The chain carries TRBV6-4 and TRBJ2-1; D might be TRBD2 (5 bases). Germline-derived CDR1 and CDR2 are MRHNA and SNTAGT. The CDR3 runs 13 residues. V shed 7 bases and J shed 4 bases, with 11 bases lying between them. CDR3 bases: TGTGCCAGCACCCCCGGGATTTACAATGAGCAGTTCTTC. It yields the protein CASTPGIYNEQFF.

The genes are TRBV15 and TRBJ2-1; D may be TRBD1 or TRBD2 (5 bases each). This CDR3 comprises 15 residues. Germline V gives CDR1 LNHNV, CDR2 YYDKDF (reference sequence). Trimming cost V 2 bases and J 1 base, with 9 bases left between them. CDR3 residues: CATSRPGTSYNEQFF. Written as DNA, the CDR3 is TGTGCCACCAGCAGACCTGGGACGTCCTACAATGAGCAGTTCTTC.

CDR3 protein: CASSLLSRFQETQYF. In nucleotides, the CDR3 is TGTGCCAGCAGTTTACTAAGCCGTTTCCAAGAGACCCAGTACTTC. The chain links TRBV27 to TRBJ2-5; D gene uncertain. Germline V gene lookup returns CDR1 MNHEY and CDR2 SMNVEV (reference sequence). CDR3 length equals 15 residues. V was cut by 2 bases and J by 1 base, with 11 bases left in between.

CDR3 coding DNA: TGTGCCAGCAGGGACCCCCGGGCCCCCGAAACCGGGGAGCTGTTTTTT. It specifies CASRDPRAPETGELFF. The chain links TRBV6-6 to TRBJ2-2; D remains unclear. V lost 6 bases and J 5 bases, leaving 19 bases between the germline ends. This CDR3 contains 16 residues. Germline V gene data show CDR1 as MNHNY and CDR2 as SVGAGI (reference sequence).

The V gene is TRBV7-8, the J gene TRBJ2-7, with 9 bases aligning to TRBD2. With 4 bases clipped from V and 4 bases from J, the junction kept 11 bases outside the gene matches. CDR3 size: 16 residues. In germline, CDR1 is SGHVS, CDR2 FQNEAQ. The CDR3 bases are TGTGCCAGCAGCTCTAGGCCGGGACTAGCTGTATACGAGCAGTACTTC. Translating gives CASSSRPGLAVYEQYF.

The rearrangement joins TRBV9 to TRBJ2-7; 7 nucleotides agree with TRBD2. The V gene end was trimmed by 0 bases and the J gene end by 2 bases; junction bases not matched to a gene: 5. Per the germline V gene, CDR1 is SGDLS and CDR2 is YYNGEE. The CDR3 is 15 amino acids. As DNA, the CDR3 is TGTGCCAGCAGCGTAGAAGTGGGAGGGCCCTACGAGCAGTACTTC. It encodes CASSVEVGGPYEQYF.